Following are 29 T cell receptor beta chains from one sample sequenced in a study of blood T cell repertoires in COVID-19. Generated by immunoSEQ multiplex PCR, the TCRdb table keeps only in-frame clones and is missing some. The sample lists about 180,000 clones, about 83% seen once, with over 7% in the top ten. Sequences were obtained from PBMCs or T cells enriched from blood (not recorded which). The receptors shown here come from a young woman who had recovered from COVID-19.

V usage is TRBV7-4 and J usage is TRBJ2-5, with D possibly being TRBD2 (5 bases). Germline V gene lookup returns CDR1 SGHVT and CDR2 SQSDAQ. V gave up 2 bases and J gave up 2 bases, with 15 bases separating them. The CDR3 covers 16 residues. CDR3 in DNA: TGTGCCAGCAGCTTATTCTCCGGGAAGGGACAAGAGACCCAGTACTTC. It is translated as CASSLFSGKGQETQYF. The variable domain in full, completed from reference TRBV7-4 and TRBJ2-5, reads GAGVSQSPRYKVAKRGRDVALRCDSISGHVTLYWYRQTLGQGSEVLTYSQSDAQRDKSGRPSGRFSAERPERSVSTLKIQRTEQGDSAVYLCASSLFSGKGQETQYFGPGTRLLVL.

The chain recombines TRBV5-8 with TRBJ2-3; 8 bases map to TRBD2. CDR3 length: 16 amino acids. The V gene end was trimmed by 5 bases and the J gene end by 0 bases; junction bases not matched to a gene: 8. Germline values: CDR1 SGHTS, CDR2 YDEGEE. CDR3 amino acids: CASRLMASGSTDTQYF. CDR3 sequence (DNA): TGTGCCAGCAGGCTAATGGCTAGCGGGAGCACAGATACGCAGTATTTT.

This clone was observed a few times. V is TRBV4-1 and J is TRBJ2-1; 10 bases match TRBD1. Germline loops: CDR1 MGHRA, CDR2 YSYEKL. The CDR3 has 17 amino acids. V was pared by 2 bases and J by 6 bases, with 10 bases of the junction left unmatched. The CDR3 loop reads CASSQRTTGGEGNEQFF. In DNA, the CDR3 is TGCGCCAGCAGCCAACGTACGACAGGGGGCGAGGGCAATGAGCAGTTCTTC.

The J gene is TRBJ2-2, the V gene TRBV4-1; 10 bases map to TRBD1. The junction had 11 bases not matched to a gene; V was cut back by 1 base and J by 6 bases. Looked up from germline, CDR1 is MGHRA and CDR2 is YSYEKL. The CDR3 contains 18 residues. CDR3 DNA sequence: TGCGCCAGCAGCCAAGTTTTAAGTGGGACAGGGGAGGCCGGGGAGCTGTTTTTT. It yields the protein CASSQVLSGTGEAGELFF.

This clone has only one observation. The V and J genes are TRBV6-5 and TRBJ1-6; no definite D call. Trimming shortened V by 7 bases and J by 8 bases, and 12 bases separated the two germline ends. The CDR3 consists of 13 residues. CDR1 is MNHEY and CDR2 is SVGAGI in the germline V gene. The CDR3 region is CASKRAQDSPLHF. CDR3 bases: TGTGCCAGCAAGAGAGCCCAAGATTCACCCCTCCACTTT.

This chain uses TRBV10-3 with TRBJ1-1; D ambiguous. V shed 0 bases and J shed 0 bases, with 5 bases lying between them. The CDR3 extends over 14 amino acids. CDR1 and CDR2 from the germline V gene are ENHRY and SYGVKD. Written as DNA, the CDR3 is TGTGCCATCAGTGAGTCTCAGATGAACACTGAAGCTTTCTTT. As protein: CAISESQMNTEAFF.

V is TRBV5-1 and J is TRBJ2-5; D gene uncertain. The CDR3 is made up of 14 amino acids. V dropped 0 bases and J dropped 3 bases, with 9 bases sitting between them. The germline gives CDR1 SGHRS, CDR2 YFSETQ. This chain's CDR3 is CASSLGESEETQYF. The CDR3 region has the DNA TGCGCCAGCAGCTTGGGTGAGAGTGAAGAGACCCAGTACTTC.

CDR3 bases: TGTGCCAGCAGCCCCGGGGATACCTTTAACTATGGCTACACCTTC. Its translation is CASSPGDTFNYGYTF. This chain links TRBV7-3 with TRBJ1-2; D ambiguous. This CDR3 comprises 15 residues. Germline V gene lookup returns CDR1 SGHTA and CDR2 FQGTGA. V was pared by 5 bases and J by 1 base, with 14 bases between.

In nucleotides, the CDR3 is TGTGCCAGCAGAACTAGCGGGAGGGACAATGAGCAGTTCTTC. Its protein product is CASRTSGRDNEQFF. The chain joins TRBV6-5 to TRBJ2-1, with 13 bases lining up with TRBD2. CDR1 and CDR2 (germline): MNHEY, SVGAGI. The CDR3 is 14 residues long. V trimming: 6 bases; J trimming: 5 bases; junction bases outside the gene matches: 1.

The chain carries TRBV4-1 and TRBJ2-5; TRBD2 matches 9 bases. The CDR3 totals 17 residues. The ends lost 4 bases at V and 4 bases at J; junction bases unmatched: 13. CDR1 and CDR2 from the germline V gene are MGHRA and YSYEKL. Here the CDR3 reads CASSRDPSSGSGETQYF. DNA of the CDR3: TGCGCCAGCAGCCGAGACCCAAGTAGCGGGAGTGGAGAGACCCAGTACTTC.

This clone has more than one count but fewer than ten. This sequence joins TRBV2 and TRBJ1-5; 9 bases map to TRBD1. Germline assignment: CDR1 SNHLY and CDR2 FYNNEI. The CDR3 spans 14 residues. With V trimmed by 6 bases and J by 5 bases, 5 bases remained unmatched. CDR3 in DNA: TGTGCCAGCAGCCGGGACAGGGAGGATCAGCCCCAGCATTTT. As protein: CASSRDREDQPQHF.

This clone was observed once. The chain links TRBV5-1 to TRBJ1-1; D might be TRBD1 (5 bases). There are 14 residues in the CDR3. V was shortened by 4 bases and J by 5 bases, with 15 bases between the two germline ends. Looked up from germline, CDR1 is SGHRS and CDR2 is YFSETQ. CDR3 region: CASSPEPGRTEAFF. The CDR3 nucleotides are TGCGCCAGCAGCCCAGAGCCAGGGAGGACTGAAGCTTTCTTT.

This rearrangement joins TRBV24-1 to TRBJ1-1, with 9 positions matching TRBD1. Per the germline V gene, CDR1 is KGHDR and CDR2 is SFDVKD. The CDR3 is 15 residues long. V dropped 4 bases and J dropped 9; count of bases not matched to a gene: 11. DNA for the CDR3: TGTGCCACCAGTGACACACCCGGGACAGGGACCCAAGCTTTCTTT. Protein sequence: CATSDTPGTGTQAFF.

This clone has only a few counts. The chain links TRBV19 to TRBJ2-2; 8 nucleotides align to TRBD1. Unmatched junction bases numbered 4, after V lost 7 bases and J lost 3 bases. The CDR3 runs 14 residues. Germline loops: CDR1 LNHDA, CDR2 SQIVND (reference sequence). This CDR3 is CASKGTGDTGELFF. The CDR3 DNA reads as TGTGCCAGTAAAGGGACAGGAGACACCGGGGAGCTGTTTTTT.

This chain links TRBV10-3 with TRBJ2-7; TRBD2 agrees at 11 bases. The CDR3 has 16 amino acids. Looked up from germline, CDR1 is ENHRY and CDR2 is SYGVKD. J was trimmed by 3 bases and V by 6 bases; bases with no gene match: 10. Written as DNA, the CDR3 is TGTGCCATCAGCAGAGCTGAGACTAGCGGGGTCTACGAGCAGTACTTC. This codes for CAISRAETSGVYEQYF.

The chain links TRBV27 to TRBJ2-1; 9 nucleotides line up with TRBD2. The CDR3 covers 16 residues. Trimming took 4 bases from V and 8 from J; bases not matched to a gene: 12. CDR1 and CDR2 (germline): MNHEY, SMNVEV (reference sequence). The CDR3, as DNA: TGTGCCAGCAGTTCCCAGTCGGCGGGAGGGGTCGATGAGCAGTTCTTC. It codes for CASSSQSAGGVDEQFF.

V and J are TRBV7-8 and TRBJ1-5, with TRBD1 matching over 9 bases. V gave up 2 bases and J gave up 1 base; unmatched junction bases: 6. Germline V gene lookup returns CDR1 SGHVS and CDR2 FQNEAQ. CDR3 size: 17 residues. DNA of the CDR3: TGTGCCAGCAGCTTAATGGGGACAGGGAAGAGCAATCAGCCCCAGCATTTT. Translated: CASSLMGTGKSNQPQHF.

The CDR3 sequence: CATKNLTYTDTQYF. The CDR3 DNA sequence: TGTGCCACCAAAAACCTGACTTACACAGATACGCAGTATTTT. This chain uses TRBV15 with TRBJ2-3; D is uncertain. The V gene's germline CDR1 is LNHNV and CDR2 YYDKDF (reference sequence). The CDR3 loop spans 14 amino acids. Between the trimmed V and J ends, which lost 7 bases and 2 bases, there was a span of 13 bases.

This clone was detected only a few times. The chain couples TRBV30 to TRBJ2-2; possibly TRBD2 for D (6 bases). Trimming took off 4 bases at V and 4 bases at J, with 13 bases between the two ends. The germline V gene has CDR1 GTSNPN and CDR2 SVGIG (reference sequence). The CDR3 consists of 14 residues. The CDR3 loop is CAWNPGVVTGELFF. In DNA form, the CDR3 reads TGTGCCTGGAACCCGGGAGTGGTCACCGGGGAGCTGTTTTTT.

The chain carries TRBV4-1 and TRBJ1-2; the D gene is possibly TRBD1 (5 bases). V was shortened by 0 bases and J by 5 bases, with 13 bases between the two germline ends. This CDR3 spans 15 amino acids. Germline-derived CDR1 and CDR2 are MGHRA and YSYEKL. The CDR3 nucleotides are TGCGCCAGCAGCCAAGATGGGGGGATACATTATGGCTACACCTTC. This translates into CASSQDGGIHYGYTF.

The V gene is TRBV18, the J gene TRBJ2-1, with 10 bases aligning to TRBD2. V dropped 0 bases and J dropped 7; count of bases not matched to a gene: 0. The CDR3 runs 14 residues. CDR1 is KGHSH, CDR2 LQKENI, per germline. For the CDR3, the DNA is TGTGCCAGCTCACCACCTAGCGGGAGGAATGAGCAGTTCTTC. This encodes CASSPPSGRNEQFF.

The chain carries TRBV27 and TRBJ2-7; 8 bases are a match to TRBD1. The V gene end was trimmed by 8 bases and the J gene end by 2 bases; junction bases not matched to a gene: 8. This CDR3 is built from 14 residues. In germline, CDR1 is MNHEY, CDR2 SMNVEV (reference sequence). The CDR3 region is CASSVGQAPYEQYF. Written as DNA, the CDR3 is TGTGCCAGCTCGGTGGGACAGGCCCCCTACGAGCAGTACTTC.

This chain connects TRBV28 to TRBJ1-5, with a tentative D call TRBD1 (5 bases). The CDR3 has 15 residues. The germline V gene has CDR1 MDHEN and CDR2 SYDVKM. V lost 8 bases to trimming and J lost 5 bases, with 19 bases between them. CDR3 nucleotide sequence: TGTGCCAGCGGATTCCGGGCAGGGTGGGATCAGCCCCAGCATTTT. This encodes CASGFRAGWDQPQHF.

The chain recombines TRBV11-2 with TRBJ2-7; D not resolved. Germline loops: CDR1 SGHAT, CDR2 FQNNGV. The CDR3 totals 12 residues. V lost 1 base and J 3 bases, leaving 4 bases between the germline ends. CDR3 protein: CASSLAGYEQYF. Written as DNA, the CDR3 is TGTGCCAGCAGCTTAGCAGGCTACGAGCAGTACTTC.

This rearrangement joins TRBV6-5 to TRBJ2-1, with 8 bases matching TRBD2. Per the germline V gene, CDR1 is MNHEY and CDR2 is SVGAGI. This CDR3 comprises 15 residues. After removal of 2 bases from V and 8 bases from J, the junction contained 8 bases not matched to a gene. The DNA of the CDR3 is TGTGCCAGCAGTTACGGGCGGGAGGAGGTCGATGAGCAGTTCTTC. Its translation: CASSYGREEVDEQFF.

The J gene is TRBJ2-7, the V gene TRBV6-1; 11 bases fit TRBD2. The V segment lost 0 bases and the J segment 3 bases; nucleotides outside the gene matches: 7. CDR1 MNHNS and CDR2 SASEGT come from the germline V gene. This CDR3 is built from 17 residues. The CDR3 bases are TGTGCCAGCAGTGAAGCTCTAGCGGGAGGTGGCAGCTACGAGCAGTACTTC. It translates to CASSEALAGGGSYEQYF.

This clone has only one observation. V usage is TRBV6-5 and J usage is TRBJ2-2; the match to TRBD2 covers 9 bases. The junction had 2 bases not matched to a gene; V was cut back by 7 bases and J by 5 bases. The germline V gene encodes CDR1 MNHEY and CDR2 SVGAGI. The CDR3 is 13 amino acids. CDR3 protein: CASKGLATGELFF. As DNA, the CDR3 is TGTGCCAGCAAAGGACTAGCGACCGGGGAGCTGTTTTTT.

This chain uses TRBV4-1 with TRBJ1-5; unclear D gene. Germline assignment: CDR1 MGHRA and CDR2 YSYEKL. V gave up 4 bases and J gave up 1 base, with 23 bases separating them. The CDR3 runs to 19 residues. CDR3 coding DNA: TGCGCCAGCAGCCCACGAGAGGGCGGAGTCCTGGGGAGCAATCAGCCCCAGCATTTT. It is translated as CASSPREGGVLGSNQPQHF.

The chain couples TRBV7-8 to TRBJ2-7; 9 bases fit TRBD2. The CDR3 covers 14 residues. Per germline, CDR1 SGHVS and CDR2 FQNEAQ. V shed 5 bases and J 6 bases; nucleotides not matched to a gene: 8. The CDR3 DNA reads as TGTGCCAGCAGCCATACTAGCGGGTCATCCGAGCAGTACTTC. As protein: CASSHTSGSSEQYF.